This TCR beta chain was observed in a study of blood T cell repertoires in COVID-19. Study at large: There were acute and convalescent COVID-19 samples, and they came from the United States, Italy and Spain. Nucleic acid was either cDNA or gDNA, and it came from T cells, B-cell-depleted T cells, or PBMCs.

Original data processing: By means of reference gene primer amplification, nucleated cell counts were estimated. TCRdb's table, derived via immunoSEQ multiplex PCR, lists solely in-frame clones and lacks some. From that table come the V and J calls and clone size; the DNA was used to work out D and trimming. The data contain about 250,000 clones, roughly 83% of them singletons. The CDR3 sequence is 16 residues long. CDR1 is KGHSH, CDR2 LQKENI, per germline. Trimming took 4 bases from V and 1 from J, leaving 17 bases between them. This chain connects TRBV18 to TRBJ2-7; the D gene is possibly TRBD2 (5 bases). The receptor comes from an elderly man with acute or convalescent COVID-19. Sequencing used peripheral blood. CDR3 region: CASSRSGSSGSYEQYF. CDR3 DNA sequence: TGTGCCAGCTCACGGTCCGGGTCTTCGGGGTCCTACGAGCAGTACTTC. Full variable domain (remainder filled in from reference TRBV18 and TRBJ2-7): NAGVMQNPRHLVRRRGQEARLRCSPMKGHSHVYWYRQLPEEGLKFMVYLQKENIIDESGMPKERFSAEFPKEGPSILRIQQVVRGDSAAYFCASSRSGSSGSYEQYFGPGTRLTVT.